The rows below give T cell receptor beta chains drawn from one sample of a study of cytomegalovirus exposure and HLA in healthy donors. Sequencing used immunoSEQ multiplex PCR; TCRdb keeps in-frame clones, though not all of them. The sample holds some 120,000 clones, roughly 9% seen once. The source material was PBMCs. These receptors all stem from a woman aged 40 to 50 in good health and CMV-seropositive. CDR3s include the opening cysteine and the closing phenylalanine or tryptophan. Fields, in order: D gene, V gene, J gene, clone size, CDR3 DNA, CDR3 protein. A D gene is named only where the DNA matches it firmly. Expanded clones are given a class, and other clones once, few, many or no size at all.

NA,TRBV9,TRBJ1-4,few,TGTGCCAGCAGCGTAGGTGGAACAGATAATGAAAAACTGTTTTTT,CASSVGGTDNEKLFF
TRBD1,TRBV14,TRBJ2-3,few,TGTGCCAGCAGCCAAGATTGGGGACAGGGACTAGATACGCAGTATTTT,CASSQDWGQGLDTQYF
NA,TRBV30,TRBJ1-1,NA,TGTGCCCTTAATCAAGGGGCGAGCGCTTTCTTT,CALNQGASAFF
NA,TRBV6-1,TRBJ1-1,NA,TGTGCCAGCAGTGAGCAGGGAGGCACTGAAGCTTTCTTT,CASSEQGGTEAFF
TRBD1,TRBV5-1,TRBJ2-7,NA,TGCGCCAGCAGCTCCGGGACAGACTACGAGCAGTACTTC,CASSSGTDYEQYF
NA,TRBV30,TRBJ1-2,NA,TGTGCCTGGAGTGTAGTAATAGGGGTAAACTATGGCTACACCTTC,CAWSVVIGVNYGYTF
NA,TRBV18,TRBJ2-1,few,TGTGCCAGCTCACCGGACAGGACTATTGATGAGCAGTTCTTC,CASSPDRTIDEQFF
TRBD1,TRBV4-2,TRBJ1-5,few,TGTGCCAGCAGCCAAACAGGGGAGGATCAGCCCCAGCATTTT,CASSQTGEDQPQHF
NA,TRBV10-2,TRBJ1-5,many,TGCGCCAGCAGTGGCGCGGGGTACGCTCAGCCCCAGCATTTT,CASSGAGYAQPQHF
NA,TRBV11-2,TRBJ2-7,few,TGTGCCAGCAGCTTAGGCCCTATGTACGAGCAGTACTTC,CASSLGPMYEQYF
TRBD1,TRBV18,TRBJ2-7,few,TGTGCCAGCTCACCGAGTCGGGACAGGGGCGTCGACGAGCAGTACTTC,CASSPSRDRGVDEQYF
TRBD2,TRBV4-1,TRBJ2-2,NA,TGCGCCAGCAGCCACCGTGCGGGGGGGTTGTCCGGGGAGCTGTTTTTT,CASSHRAGGLSGELFF
TRBD2,TRBV6-1,TRBJ2-3,NA,TGTGCCAGCAGTGCGCAGGGCGGGGGGGCCTCTGATACGCAGTATTTT,CASSAQGGGASDTQYF
TRBD1,TRBV7-9,TRBJ1-6,NA,TGTGCCAGCAGCCCGGGGACAGGCTATAATTCACCCCTCCCCTTT,CASSPGTGYNSPLPF
NA,TRBV7-2,TRBJ2-7,few,TGTGCCAGCAGCTTTTTGGGGCGGTACGAGCAGTACTTC,CASSFLGRYEQYF
TRBD1,TRBV18,TRBJ2-6,NA,TGTGCCAGCTTCCCGCGGGTCAGAGGGGGCGCTGGGGCCAACGTCCTGACTTTC,CASFPRVRGGAGANVLTF
NA,TRBV7-9,TRBJ1-5,NA,TGTGCCAGCAGTCCCCTGTATAGCAATCAGCCCCAGCATTTT,CASSPLYSNQPQHF
TRBD2,TRBV11-1,TRBJ2-1,few,TGTGCCAGCAGCTTAGGGACTAGCGGGGGTTACAATGAGCAGTTCTTC,CASSLGTSGGYNEQFF
NA,TRBV29-1,TRBJ2-4,NA,TGCAGCGTTGAAGGACAGAAAAACATTCAGTACTTC,CSVEGQKNIQYF
NA,TRBV28,TRBJ1-2,NA,TGTGCCAGCAGCCCTATCGTGGTCGACTATGGCTACACCTTC,CASSPIVVDYGYTF